Listed below are T cell receptor beta chains from one sample, sequenced in a study of cytomegalovirus exposure and HLA in healthy donors. Assay used: immunoSEQ multiplex PCR; TCRdb lists only in-frame clones, some missing. This table holds over 65,000 clones, about 93% found once. Source material: PBMCs. The receptors stem from a woman aged 18 to 35 in good health and CMV-seropositive. CDR3s include the opening cysteine and the closing phenylalanine or tryptophan. Each record gives: clone size, J gene, D gene, V gene, CDR3 protein, CDR3 DNA. D genes are given only for firm matches. Rows give clone size only sometimes, using once, few, many, or a class for an expanded clone.

. | TRBJ1-1 | . | TRBV19 | CASSSRQRTEAFF | TGTGCCAGTAGTTCTAGACAGAGAACTGAAGCTTTCTTT
once | TRBJ1-1 | TRBD1 | TRBV13 | CASSLEGTGLDDTEAFF | TGTGCCAGCAGCTTAGAAGGGACAGGGTTGGATGACACTGAAGCTTTCTTT
once | TRBJ1-2 | . | TRBV30 | CAWSVSPGYGYTF | TGTGCCTGGAGTGTCTCTCCAGGCTATGGCTACACCTTC
. | TRBJ1-1 | . | TRBV6-5 | CASSYWRERHTEAFF | TGTGCCAGCAGTTACTGGAGGGAAAGGCACACTGAAGCTTTCTTT
. | TRBJ2-7 | TRBD2 | TRBV6-1 | CASMFLGEGTYEQYF | TGTGCCAGCATGTTTCTTGGGGAGGGGACGTACGAGCAGTACTTC
once | TRBJ2-1 | TRBD2 | TRBV30 | CAWSRGSGRSLGGNEQFF | TGTGCCTGGAGTCGGGGCAGCGGGAGGAGTCTCGGGGGCAATGAGCAGTTCTTC
. | TRBJ1-1 | TRBD1 | TRBV19 | CASTPGAGGTEAFF | TGTGCCAGTACCCCAGGGGCAGGGGGCACTGAAGCTTTCTTT
. | TRBJ1-1 | TRBD1 | TRBV19 | CASNVQGDTEAFF | TGTGCCAGTAACGTCCAGGGGGACACTGAAGCTTTCTTT
once | TRBJ1-4 | . | TRBV6-6 | CATRGATNEKLFF | TGTGCCACACGGGGGGCAACTAATGAAAAACTGTTTTTT
. | TRBJ2-7 | TRBD2 | TRBV4-2 | CASSQEEQQTLAGGNEQYF | TGTGCCAGCAGCCAAGAGGAACAACAAACTCTAGCGGGAGGGAACGAGCAGTACTTC
once | TRBJ1-4 | . | TRBV30 | CAWSRGTNEKLFF | TGTGCCTGGAGTAGGGGCACTAATGAAAAACTGTTTTTT
few | TRBJ2-7 | . | TRBV7-2 | CASSNNRDGYEQYF | TGTGCCAGCAGCAACAACAGGGATGGCTACGAGCAGTACTTC
. | TRBJ1-4 | . | TRBV15 | CATSREDRSSNEKLFF | TGTGCCACCAGCAGAGAAGACAGATCCTCAAATGAAAAACTGTTTTTT
. | TRBJ2-1 | TRBD2 | TRBV2 | CASDELLAGGNEQFF | TGTGCCAGCGATGAGCTACTAGCGGGAGGGAATGAGCAGTTCTTC
. | TRBJ2-1 | . | TRBV18 | CASSPQSGVNEQFF | TGTGCCAGCTCACCACAATCCGGGGTCAATGAGCAGTTCTTC
. | TRBJ2-7 | . | TRBV6-5 | CASSYSDGGSWEQYF | TGTGCCAGCAGTTACTCGGATGGGGGCTCGTGGGAGCAGTACTTC
. | TRBJ2-5 | TRBD2 | TRBV4-2 | CASSLPSGGQETQYF | TGTGCCAGCAGCTTGCCTAGCGGGGGCCAAGAGACCCAGTACTTC
. | TRBJ2-1 | . | TRBV7-8 | CASSPRTAYNEQFF | TGTGCCAGCAGCCCCCGGACAGCCTACAATGAGCAGTTCTTC
. | TRBJ1-2 | TRBD1 | TRBV30 | CAWRKDRRHGYTF | TGTGCCTGGAGGAAGGACAGGCGCCACGGCTACACCTTC
. | TRBJ2-2 | TRBD2 | TRBV18 | CASSPRPSGGRISNTGELFF | TGTGCCAGCTCACCAAGGCCTAGCGGGGGCCGGATTTCGAACACCGGGGAGCTGTTTTTT
. | TRBJ2-5 | TRBD2 | TRBV9 | CASNPSGGRQETQYF | TGTGCCAGCAACCCTAGCGGGGGACGACAAGAGACCCAGTACTTC
. | TRBJ1-3 | . | TRBV27 | CASSSEGPYSGNTIYF | TGTGCCAGCAGTTCAGAGGGCCCCTACTCTGGAAACACCATATATTTT
. | TRBJ1-1 | . | TRBV7-9 | CASSSGSGWDTEAFF | TGTGCCAGCAGCTCTGGGTCGGGTTGGGACACTGAAGCTTTCTTT
. | TRBJ1-1 | TRBD1 | TRBV2 | CASSMDRGTAFF | TGTGCCAGCAGTATGGACAGGGGGACAGCTTTCTTT
. | TRBJ1-2 | . | TRBV15 | CATSRRLANYGYTF | TGTGCCACCAGCAGACGGTTAGCTAACTATGGCTACACCTTC
. | TRBJ1-1 | TRBD1 | TRBV19 | CASRRDRGNTEAFF | TGTGCCAGTAGAAGGGACAGGGGGAACACTGAAGCTTTCTTT
. | TRBJ2-1 | TRBD2 | TRBV7-9 | CASSYSGLAGGRGGNEQFF | TGTGCCAGCAGCTACTCAGGACTAGCGGGAGGAAGGGGAGGCAATGAGCAGTTCTTC
. | TRBJ2-7 | . | TRBV7-9 | CASSFVPGGAYEQYF | TGTGCCAGCAGCTTCGTCCCTGGGGGCGCCTACGAGCAGTACTTC
. | TRBJ1-5 | . | TRBV7-8 | CASTPRMNQPQHF | TGTGCCAGCACCCCTAGAATGAATCAGCCCCAGCATTTT
. | TRBJ2-4 | TRBD1 | TRBV29-1 | CSVEGRGLFQNIQYF | TGCAGCGTTGAAGGCAGGGGGCTTTTCCAAAACATTCAGTACTTC
. | TRBJ2-1 | TRBD2 | TRBV6-5 | CASSYSASGGFNEQFF | TGTGCCAGCAGTTACTCGGCTAGCGGGGGCTTCAATGAGCAGTTCTTC
. | TRBJ2-6 | . | TRBV5-1 | CASSLLESAGANVLTF | TGCGCCAGCAGCTTGCTGGAGTCGGCTGGGGCCAACGTCCTGACTTTC
. | TRBJ1-1 | . | TRBV4-1 | CASSQLPGTPNTEAFF | TGCGCCAGCAGCCAATTACCCGGGACACCGAACACTGAAGCTTTCTTT
once | TRBJ2-2 | . | TRBV11-1 | CASSPGAQSTGELFF | TGTGCCAGCAGCCCAGGGGCCCAGAGCACCGGGGAGCTGTTTTTT
. | TRBJ1-4 | TRBD1 | TRBV15 | CATSRSRDRGAEKLFF | TGTGCCACCAGCAGAAGCCGGGACAGGGGAGCTGAAAAACTGTTTTTT
. | TRBJ2-7 | . | TRBV29-1 | CSVEARPREQYF | TGCAGCGTTGAAGCTCGCCCCAGAGAGCAGTACTTC
. | TRBJ1-6 | TRBD1 | TRBV30 | CAWSGQGSSPLHF | TGTGCCTGGAGTGGACAGGGAAGTTCACCCCTCCACTTT
. | TRBJ2-1 | TRBD1 | TRBV4-2 | CASSQETGGLTNEQFF | TGTGCCAGCAGCCAGGAGACAGGGGGATTGACGAATGAGCAGTTCTTC